The sample holds a few counts of the clone carrying this T cell receptor beta chain. Its specificity is unknown. The CDR3 runs 15 residues. The V and J ends lost 2 bases and 7 bases respectively, with 12 bases between them. In germline, CDR1 is MNHEY, CDR2 SMNVEV (reference sequence). About 10 milliliters of peripheral blood were drawn from each donor into EDTA-treated tubes. This entry is derived from a study of blood T cells in healthy people across ages. Looking at the study overall: Template switching retrieved approximately one barcoded beta molecule for each two T cells. General study findings and limits: More naive CD4+ cells and higher diversity were found in long-lived than in aged donors. Older age went with lower TCR beta diversity per million T cells, in a roughly linear way.

A second about 7 to 11 cycle PCR used barcoded and J-beta primers. TCRdb re-analysed the 5' RACE reads in MiXCR, keeping a single row per CDR3 protein. The data hold about 580,000 distinct CDR3 sequences, with roughly 48% observed a single time. This receptor was identified in a man older than 75 in good health. Sequencing was performed on blood. The J gene is TRBJ1-6, the V gene TRBV27, with TRBD1 as a possible D gene (5 bases). In DNA, the CDR3 is TGTGCCAGCAGTTTAGGGGGACTACTAAATTCACCCCTCCACTTT. Translating gives CASSLGGLLNSPLHF.